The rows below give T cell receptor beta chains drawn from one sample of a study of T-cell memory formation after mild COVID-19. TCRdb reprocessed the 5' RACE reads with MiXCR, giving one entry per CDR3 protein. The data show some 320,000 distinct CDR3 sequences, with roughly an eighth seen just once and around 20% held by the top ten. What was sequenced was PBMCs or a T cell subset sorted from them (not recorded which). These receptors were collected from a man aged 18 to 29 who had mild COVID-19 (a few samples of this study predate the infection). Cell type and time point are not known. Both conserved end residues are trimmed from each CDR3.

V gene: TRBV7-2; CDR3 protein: ASSRTGVGTQY
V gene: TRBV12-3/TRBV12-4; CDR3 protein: ASSGGLREQF
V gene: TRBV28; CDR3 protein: ASSLQVYNEQF
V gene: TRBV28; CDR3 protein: ASSLPFGQTDTQY
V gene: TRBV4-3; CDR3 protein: ASSQETGSTQETQY
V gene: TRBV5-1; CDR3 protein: ASWTSGVRDTQY
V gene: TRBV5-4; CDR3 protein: ASSLAGVTNEKLF
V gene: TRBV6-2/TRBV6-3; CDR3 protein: ASSSAGGTTGELF
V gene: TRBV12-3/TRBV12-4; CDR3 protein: ASSLVRNGQPQH
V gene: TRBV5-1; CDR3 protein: ASSSSRSEQY
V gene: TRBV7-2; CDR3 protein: ASSLSQRGELF
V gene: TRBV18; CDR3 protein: ASSPSLEGGTEAF
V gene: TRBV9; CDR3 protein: ASSVGQDAGELF
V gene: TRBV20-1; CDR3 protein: SARRDANSPLH
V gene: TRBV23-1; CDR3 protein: ASSHPGLSGGELF
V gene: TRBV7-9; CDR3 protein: ASSSILNTEAF
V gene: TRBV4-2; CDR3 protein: ASSQGRSIDTQY
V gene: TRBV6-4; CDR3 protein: ASSDPTGELF
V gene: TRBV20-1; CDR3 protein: SAGTASGYT
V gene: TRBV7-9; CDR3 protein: ASSPTTGLSTEAF
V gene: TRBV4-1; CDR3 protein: ASSQEPGQNYGYT
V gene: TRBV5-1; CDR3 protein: ASSTQGAPGANVLT
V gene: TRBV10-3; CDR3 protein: AISELGQDTTDTQY
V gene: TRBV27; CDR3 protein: ASSFTPTSGPNTGELF
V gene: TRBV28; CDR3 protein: ASSFAGQPQH
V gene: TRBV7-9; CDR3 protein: ASSLRDTGWNEQF
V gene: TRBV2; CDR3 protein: ASSGDTYSPLH
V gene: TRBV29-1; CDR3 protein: SVEVPVGTGELF
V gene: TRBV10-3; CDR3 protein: AISEGSVETQY
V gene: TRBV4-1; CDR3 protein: ASSQDHVRVETQY
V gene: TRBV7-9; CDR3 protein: ASSSGTGPTNEKLF
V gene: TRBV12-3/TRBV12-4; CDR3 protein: ASSSPGGDEQF
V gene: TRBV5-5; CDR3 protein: ASSLVSGGYFYGYT
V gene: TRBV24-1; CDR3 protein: ATSDYMNTEAF
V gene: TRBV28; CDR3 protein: ASRLDRAGNTIY
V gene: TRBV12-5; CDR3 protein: ASGRGAGDVDTQY
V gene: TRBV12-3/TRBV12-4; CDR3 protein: ASSSASGGLRDTQY
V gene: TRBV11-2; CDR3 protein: ASSFSFNEKLF
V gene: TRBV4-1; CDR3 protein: ASSQYRLKAKNIQY
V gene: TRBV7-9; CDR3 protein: ASSPMGQGGMDEQF
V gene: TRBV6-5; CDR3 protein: ASSGQGGKQY
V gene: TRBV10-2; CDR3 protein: ASSGRGGGNTQY
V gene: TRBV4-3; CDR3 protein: ASGGMNEKLF
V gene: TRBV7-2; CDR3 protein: ASSLRTGILAEAF
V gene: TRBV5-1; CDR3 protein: ASSLARPVEGYT
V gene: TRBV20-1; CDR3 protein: SASPGAGANVLT
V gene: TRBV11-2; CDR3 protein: ASSLLGHARSYEQY
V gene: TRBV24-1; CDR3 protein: ATSAPGIPQH